This TCR beta chain originates from a study of blood T cell repertoires in COVID-19. Study summary: Spain, Italy and the United States supplied samples that represented acute and convalescent COVID-19. T cells, B-cell-depleted T cells, or PBMCs provided the cDNA or gDNA that served as material.

Donors were grouped by their self-reported clinical history. With V trimmed by 3 bases and J by 2 bases, 7 bases remained unmatched. There are 15 residues in the CDR3. Looked up from germline, CDR1 is SGHRS and CDR2 is YFSETQ. Authors' methods: Scientists estimated how many nucleated cells there were by amplifying reference gene primers. The table came from immunoSEQ multiplex PCR; TCRdb's copy has only in-frame clones and leaves some out. That table is the source of V, J and clone size, and D and trimming were worked out from the DNA. The repertoire holds about 440,000 clones, roughly nine tenths seen once, with roughly 1.9% in the top ten.

Sequenced: PBMCs or T cells enriched from blood (not recorded which). The rearrangement uses TRBV5-1 and TRBJ2-7; 8 positions agree with TRBD1. The source of this sequence is a woman aged 18-29 years with acute COVID-19. CDR3 in DNA: TGCGCCAGCAGCTGGGACCCGGGACAGGCCTACGAGCAGTACTTC. It translates to CASSWDPGQAYEQYF.